This T cell receptor (beta chain) appears in the sequencing data of a study of OX40 agonist ivuxolimab in advanced cancers. Study in general: Partial responses were observed in three patients, of whom one had hepatocellular carcinoma and two had cutaneous melanoma. Study-wide results and caveats: On average, a greater number of expanded clones characterised CD8+ T cells relative to CD4+. Within 6 weeks, CD4+ and CD8+ blood T cells expanded clonally at 0.1 to 3.0 mg/kg.

Prior autoimmune disease or systemic immunosuppression barred patients. Trimming cost V 0 bases and J 1 base, with 10 bases left between them. Germline V lookup: CDR1 SGDLS, CDR2 YYNGEE. CDR3 length: 15 amino acids. This table comes from immunoSEQ multiplex PCR, and its TCRdb copy is limited to in-frame clones, with some not included. The table includes some 99,000 clones, 80% to 95% detected once. As regards this clone: Its matching antigen is unknown.

The chain recombines TRBV9 with TRBJ1-2, with no clear D. This sample comprised CD4+ or CD8+ T cells sorted from blood, obtained in a trial of the OX40 agonist ivuxolimab. This receptor was taken from an adult with an advanced solid tumor such as melanoma, head and neck, liver or kidney cancer. CDR3 coding DNA: TGTGCCAGCAGCGTAGATACGGAACTTAACTATGGCTACACCTTC. It translates to CASSVDTELNYGYTF.